Detailed here is one T cell receptor beta chain. These data come from a study of response to subunit inactivated influenza vaccine. TCRdb independently ran MiXCR on the RT-PCR reads; one entry per CDR3 protein. This sample has 650,000 to 800,000 distinct CDR3 sequences, with approximately 15% found just once. V lost 5 bases, J lost 0 bases, and 16 bases lay in between. The CDR3 is made up of 16 amino acids. Germline assignment: CDR1 SEHNR and CDR2 FQNEAQ (reference sequence). This TCR derives from a man in his fifties or sixties who received an inactivated influenza vaccine. The chain links TRBV7-9 to TRBJ1-1; perhaps TRBD1 as D (5 bases). Source: PBMCs from blood, taken 14 to 15 days before vaccination. The CDR3 sequence: CASSPVSGAMNTEAFF. CDR3 nucleotides: TGTGCCAGCAGCCCCGTGAGCGGGGCTATGAACACTGAAGCTTTCTTT.